This TCR beta chain stems from a study of lymphopenia after photon versus proton radiotherapy. Study results and caveats: Proton therapy kept repertoires fairly stable, unlike photons, which gained effector/memory cells. Authors raise, but do not show, better survival with proton therapy. Post-nadir diversity loss with photons came from oligoclonal expansion, particularly CD8+ Temra cells.

This clone came up a few times. The target antigen is unknown. Germline values: CDR1 GTSNPN, CDR2 SVGIG (reference sequence). V was shortened by 0 bases and J by 7 bases, with 12 bases between the two germline ends. The CDR3 runs 13 residues. Generated by immunoSEQ multiplex PCR, the TCRdb table keeps only in-frame clones and is missing some. Seen here are almost 30,000 clones, roughly 89% observed once, and the top ten hold roughly 50%. The origin of this receptor is a woman aged 60-70 years with cholangiocarcinoma. Some clones in this sample may be carry-over from other donors' samples. The chain combines TRBV30 with TRBJ2-5; weak D call: TRBD1 (8 bases). The material was peripheral blood, obtained from a patient treated with proton-based radiotherapy. CDR3 sequence (DNA): TGTGCCTGGAGTGTAAACAGGGGGGGGACCCAGTACTTC. This codes for CAWSVNRGGTQYF. Complete variable domain (other parts from reference TRBV30 and TRBJ2-5): SQTIHQWPATLVQPVGSPLSLECTVEGTSNPNLYWYRQAAGRGLQLLFYSVGIGQISSEVPQNLSASRPQDRQFILSSKKLLLSDSGFYLCAWSVNRGGTQYFGPGTRLLVL.